The 31 T cell receptor beta chains presented below share a single source sample, sequenced in a study of Ad26.COV2.S vaccination and SARS-CoV-2 variants. Treatment noted: around 19 received Ad26.COV2.S at low or high dose, single or two shots; several received placebo; per-sample allocation not given. After the first vaccine or placebo injection, samples were drawn on day 63. Data came from immunoSEQ multiplex PCR; TCRdb stores just in-frame clones and leaves some out. The sample comprises some 460,000 clones, 89% of which are singletons, and about 1.7% rests with the top ten. The starting material was peripheral blood, obtained in a trial of Ad26.COV2.S vaccine versus placebo. These receptors were taken from a person aged 18-60 years who received the Ad26.COV2.S COVID-19 vaccine or a placebo.

The chain joins TRBV5-1 to TRBJ1-1; D gene unclear. Per germline, CDR1 SGHRS and CDR2 YFSETQ. This CDR3 contains 14 residues. Deletions cut 6 bases from V and 4 bases from J, with 16 bases between. CDR3 DNA: TGCGCCAGCAACCCTCAGGAGGGCCCCACTGAAGCTTTCTTT. This translates into CASNPQEGPTEAFF.

The genes are TRBV28 and TRBJ1-1; D perhaps matches TRBD1 (5 bases). Trimming stripped 2 bases from V and 1 base from J, with 8 bases between. This CDR3 is 14 amino acids long. Germline lookup yields CDR1 MDHEN and CDR2 SYDVKM. In DNA, the CDR3 is TGTGCCAGCAGTTTAATCCAGGGGAACACTGAAGCTTTCTTT. The encoded protein is CASSLIQGNTEAFF.

This sequence joins TRBV6-6 and TRBJ2-7; no clear D. The V and J ends lost 2 bases and 0 bases respectively, with 14 bases between them. Germline assignment: CDR1 MNHNY and CDR2 SVGAGI (reference sequence). This CDR3 contains 16 residues. CDR3 sequence (DNA): TGTGCCAGCAGTTACCCGCCGGTTGTCAGCTCCTACGAGCAGTACTTC. This codes for CASSYPPVVSSYEQYF.

This clone was recorded at least ten times. The chain uses TRBV15 and TRBJ1-5; D gene unclear. CDR1 is LNHNV, CDR2 YYDKDF, per germline (reference sequence). The CDR3 contains 15 residues. The V end lost 0 bases, the J end lost 1 base, and 7 bases lay between the germline ends. Here the CDR3 DNA reads TGTGCCACCAGCAGAGATTTTGGAAGCAATCAGCCCCAGCATTTT. As protein: CATSRDFGSNQPQHF. Filled out from reference TRBV15 and TRBJ1-5, the complete variable domain reads DAMVIQNPRYQVTQFGKPVTLSCSQTLNHNVMYWYQQKSSQAPKLLFHYYDKDFNNEADTPDNFQSRRPNTSFCFLDIRSPGLGDTAMYLCATSRDFGSNQPQHFGDGTRLSIL.

The chain uses TRBV7-2 and TRBJ1-1, with a possible D match to TRBD1 (6 bases). This CDR3 has 16 amino acids. Germline V gene sequence: CDR1 SGHTA, CDR2 FQGNSA. V was trimmed by 5 bases and J by 0 bases, leaving 16 bases between them. The CDR3 is CASSEERTVLNTEAFF. As DNA, the CDR3 is TGTGCCAGCAGCGAAGAGCGGACAGTTCTGAACACTGAAGCTTTCTTT.

This clone has just one count. This specimen includes other DNA sequences encoding the same CDR3. The chain employs TRBV5-1 and TRBJ1-3, with no clear D. Per germline, CDR1 SGHRS and CDR2 YFSETQ. Between the trimmed V and J ends, which lost 0 bases and 0 bases, there was a span of 4 bases. The CDR3 length is 14 residues. The CDR3 DNA sequence: TGCGCCAGCAGCTTGGCGGGCTCTGGAAACACCATATATTTT. It translates to CASSLAGSGNTIYF.

V and J are TRBV27 and TRBJ1-1; D gene ambiguous. The germline V gene has CDR1 MNHEY and CDR2 SMNVEV (reference sequence). The CDR3 covers 13 residues. Trimming cost V 2 bases and J 12 bases, with 16 bases left between them. CDR3 DNA: TGTGCCAGCAGTTTAGATAGGCAGTCGGTATCTTTCTTT. The encoded protein is CASSLDRQSVSFF.

V usage is TRBV16 and J usage is TRBJ1-1, with TRBD1 matching 8 bases. Germline V gene sequence: CDR1 KGHSY, CDR2 FQNENV. V lost 5 bases and J lost 0; bases outside the gene matches: 5. The CDR3 runs to 15 residues. The CDR3 spells CASSSRTGMNTEAFF. The CDR3 DNA follows: TGTGCCAGCAGCTCTAGGACAGGGATGAACACTGAAGCTTTCTTT. The entire variable domain, with the rest obtained from reference TRBV16 and TRBJ1-1, is as follows: GEEVAQTPKHLVRGEGQKAKLYCAPIKGHSYVFWYQQVLKNEFKFLISFQNENVFDETGMPKERFSAKCLPNSPCSLEIQATKLEDSAVYFCASSSRTGMNTEAFFGQGTRLTVV.

V and J are TRBV2 and TRBJ2-1; D perhaps matches TRBD1 (7 bases). CDR3 size: 16 residues. V was clipped by 6 bases and J by 2 bases, with 17 bases between them. Germline V lookup: CDR1 SNHLY, CDR2 FYNNEI. The CDR3 sequence is CASRMQGDLAYNEQFF. The CDR3 nucleotides are TGTGCCAGCAGGATGCAGGGGGACTTAGCCTACAATGAGCAGTTCTTC. The variable domain in full, with the rest retrieved from reference TRBV2 and TRBJ2-1, is EPEVTQTPSHQVTQMGQEVILRCVPISNHLYFYWYRQILGQKVEFLVSFYNNEISEKSEIFDDQFSVERPDGSNFTLKIRSTKLEDSAMYFCASRMQGDLAYNEQFFGPGTRLTVL.

This chain connects TRBV7-9 to TRBJ2-7; 11 bases agree with TRBD1. Germline loops: CDR1 SEHNR, CDR2 FQNEAQ (reference sequence). V lost 10 bases and J lost 3; bases outside the gene matches: 2. This CDR3 spans 12 amino acids. The CDR3 bases are TGTGCCACGGGACAGGGGGTCTACGAGCAGTACTTC. Amino acids: CATGQGVYEQYF.

This clone was seen a single time. The genes are TRBV7-2 and TRBJ2-5; 12 bases line up with TRBD2. The ends lost 1 base at V and 3 bases at J; junction bases unmatched: 12. The CDR3 runs to 19 residues. Germline assignment: CDR1 SGHTA and CDR2 FQGNSA. CDR3 sequence: CASSLDRLAGASSEETQYF. CDR3 DNA sequence: TGTGCCAGCAGCTTAGATAGACTAGCGGGGGCTTCATCCGAAGAGACCCAGTACTTC.

This clone was found a few times. This rearrangement joins TRBV7-9 to TRBJ2-2; D not resolved. CDR1 is SEHNR, CDR2 FQNEAQ, per germline (reference sequence). This CDR3 has 15 residues. The V end lost 3 bases, the J end lost 7 bases, and 15 bases lay between the germline ends. The CDR3 sequence: CASSLSPRAVGELFF. As DNA, the CDR3 is TGTGCCAGCAGCTTGAGCCCCCGGGCGGTCGGGGAGCTGTTTTTT.

J is TRBJ1-1 and V is TRBV29-1, with D unclear. The germline V gene has CDR1 SQVTM and CDR2 ANQGSEA. CDR3 size: 12 residues. The germline V and J ends were trimmed by 8 bases and 1 base, with 11 bases remaining between them. In nucleotides, the CDR3 is TGCAGCTCGGGGAGGGAGAACACTGAAGCTTTCTTT. Its protein product is CSSGRENTEAFF.

This rearrangement joins TRBV29-1 to TRBJ1-2; tentative D call: TRBD1 (5 bases). The V end was cut by 6 bases, the J end by 5 bases, with 22 bases between. The CDR3 covers 15 residues. Germline values: CDR1 SQVTM, CDR2 ANQGSEA. The CDR3 bases are TGCAGCGTCCGGGGGGGGACCCCTTTAGGTTATGGCTACACCTTC. The encoded protein is CSVRGGTPLGYGYTF. Looking up the rest from reference TRBV29-1 and TRBJ1-2 gives the full variable domain: SAVISQKPSRDICQRGTSLTIQCQVDSQVTMMFWYRQQPGQSLTLIATANQGSEATYESGFVIDKFPISRPNLTFSTLTVSNMSPEDSSIYLCSVRGGTPLGYGYTFGSGTRLTVV.

The chain has TRBV6-5 and TRBJ1-2; 7 nucleotides match TRBD1. The CDR3 sequence is 13 residues long. The germline V gene encodes CDR1 MNHEY and CDR2 SVGAGI. V shed 2 bases, J shed 8 bases, and the junction held 5 bases outside the gene matches. CDR3 residues: CASSYTGDDGYTF. CDR3 DNA: TGTGCCAGCAGTTACACAGGGGACGACGGCTACACCTTC.

V gene TRBV5-5 combines with J gene TRBJ2-1; D gene unclear. Between the trimmed V and J ends, which lost 0 bases and 6 bases, there was a span of 13 bases. Germline CDR1 is SGHKS and CDR2 is YYEKEE (reference sequence). The CDR3 has 15 amino acids. DNA for the CDR3: TGTGCCAGCAGCTTGGGGAGTGGGGATGGCAATGAGCAGTTCTTC. Its protein product is CASSLGSGDGNEQFF.

The CDR3 sequence: CASSPWGVTGNTIYF. CDR3 DNA: TGTGCCAGCAGCCCTTGGGGTGTCACTGGAAACACCATATATTTT. This chain uses TRBV28 with TRBJ1-3; D gene ambiguous. CDR1 is MDHEN and CDR2 is SYDVKM in the germline V gene. The CDR3 sequence is 15 residues long. V was pared by 6 bases and J by 2 bases, with 14 bases between.

This clone showed up just once. The V and J genes are TRBV6-5 and TRBJ2-5, with D perhaps being TRBD1 or TRBD2 (5 bases each). The germline gives CDR1 MNHEY, CDR2 SVGAGI. This CDR3 spans 15 amino acids. V was pared by 2 bases and J by 1 base, with 11 bases between. The CDR3 here is CASSYLGTAQETQYF. The CDR3 bases are TGTGCCAGCAGTTACCTCGGGACGGCCCAAGAGACCCAGTACTTC.

V gene TRBV15 combines with J gene TRBJ2-7; D may match TRBD1 or TRBD2 (5 bases each). The CDR3 contains 15 residues. The germline V gene encodes CDR1 LNHNV and CDR2 YYDKDF (reference sequence). V was pared by 2 bases and J by 0 bases, with 11 bases between. The CDR3 DNA sequence: TGTGCCACCAGCAGAAACCGGGGCTCCTCCTACGAGCAGTACTTC. Translated: CATSRNRGSSYEQYF.

The chain has TRBV28 and TRBJ2-7; D may correspond to TRBD1 or TRBD2 (6 bases each). Trimming cost V 9 bases and J 5 bases, with 20 bases left between them. The CDR3 is made up of 14 amino acids. Germline assignment: CDR1 MDHEN and CDR2 SYDVKM. The CDR3 reads CASLRGQGRHEQYF. In DNA, the CDR3 is TGTGCCAGTCTTCGGGGGCAGGGGAGGCACGAGCAGTACTTC. The full variable domain, rest sourced from reference TRBV28 and TRBJ2-7, is DVKVTQSSRYLVKRTGEKVFLECVQDMDHENMFWYRQDPGLGLRLIYFSYDVKMKEKGDIPEGYSVSREKKERFSLILESASTNQTSMYLCASLRGQGRHEQYFGPGTRLTVT.

V gene TRBV6-5 combines with J gene TRBJ2-1, with TRBD2 matching 7 bases. Trimming removed 6 bases from V and 5 bases from J; junction bases left unmatched: 7. The CDR3 contains 14 residues. CDR1 and CDR2 from the germline V gene are MNHEY and SVGAGI. The CDR3 nucleotides are TGTGCCAGCAGGGGGGGGACCATTAACAATGAGCAGTTCTTC. Translating gives CASRGGTINNEQFF.

A single count supports this clone. The V gene is TRBV18, the J gene TRBJ2-6; 8 nucleotides line up with TRBD1. The trim removed 3 bases at V and 2 bases at J, leaving 3 bases unmatched. Germline loops: CDR1 KGHSH, CDR2 LQKENI. CDR3 size: 16 residues. CDR3 region: CASSPTGVPGANVLTF. CDR3 DNA: TGTGCCAGCTCACCGACAGGGGTTCCTGGGGCCAACGTCCTGACTTTC.

The gene calls are TRBV9 and TRBJ2-7; TRBD2 might be the D (7 bases). With 3 bases removed from V and 5 bases from J, the gap between germline ends came to 18 bases. The CDR3 runs 15 residues. Germline CDR1 reads SGDLS; CDR2 reads YYNGEE. The CDR3 DNA follows: TGTGCCAGCAGCGCGGGGGGCGGGAGATCCGACGAGCAGTACTTC. Amino acid sequence: CASSAGGGRSDEQYF.

The CDR3 region is CASSLGDGDMNTEAFF. The DNA for the CDR3 is TGTGCCAGCAGTTTGGGGGACGGTGACATGAACACTGAAGCTTTCTTT. This chain joins TRBV6-6 and TRBJ1-1, with TRBD1 as a possible D gene (5 bases). The V gene lost 4 bases and the J gene lost 0 bases, with 15 bases spanning the gap. The germline V gene encodes CDR1 MNHNY and CDR2 SVGAGI (reference sequence). The CDR3 has 16 amino acids.

The V call is TRBV5-8, the J call TRBJ2-3; TRBD1 aligns across 8 bases. The CDR3 loop spans 16 amino acids. V shed 2 bases and J 5 bases; nucleotides not matched to a gene: 10. Germline V CDR1 and CDR2: SGHTS, YDEGEE. The CDR3 DNA reads TGTGCCAGCAGCTTCTTTGCAGGGGGCGCGGTAGATACGCAGTATTTT. Its translation is CASSFFAGGAVDTQYF.

The chain is built from TRBV28 and TRBJ2-1, with 12 nucleotides matching TRBD2. Germline CDR1 reads MDHEN; CDR2 reads SYDVKM. The V gene end was trimmed by 5 bases and the J gene end by 9 bases; junction bases not matched to a gene: 11. The CDR3 is 16 residues long. The chain's CDR3 is CASSRPGTSGSGEQFF. The CDR3 bases are TGTGCCAGCAGTCGTCCCGGGACTAGCGGGTCGGGTGAGCAGTTCTTC.

The chain combines TRBV28 with TRBJ1-1, with D perhaps matching TRBD1 (5 bases). Per germline, CDR1 MDHEN and CDR2 SYDVKM. V dropped 3 bases and J dropped 0 bases, with 11 bases sitting between them. This CDR3 has 15 residues. CDR3 residues: CASSFWDVMNTEAFF. CDR3 bases: TGTGCCAGCAGTTTTTGGGACGTTATGAACACTGAAGCTTTCTTT.

The V gene is TRBV4-2, the J gene TRBJ1-6; a possible D gene is TRBD1 (5 bases). The CDR3 is made up of 18 amino acids. Trimming removed 2 bases at V and 7 bases at J, with 21 bases between. The germline gives CDR1 LGHNA, CDR2 YNFKEQ. CDR3 region: CASSQPSTGPIRNSPLHF. CDR3 DNA sequence: TGTGCCAGCAGCCAACCCTCGACGGGACCAATTAGGAATTCACCCCTCCACTTT.

The chain carries TRBV13 and TRBJ1-4, with D possibly TRBD1 on 5 matching bases. This CDR3 is 14 amino acids long. V dropped 0 bases and J dropped 7 bases, with 9 bases sitting between them. In germline, CDR1 is PRHDT, CDR2 FYEKMQ (reference sequence). CDR3: CASSLGGQGEKLFF. DNA for the CDR3: TGTGCCAGCAGCTTAGGGGGGCAAGGTGAAAAACTGTTTTTT.

This sequence joins TRBV4-1 and TRBJ2-5; D ambiguous. Germline CDR1 and CDR2: MGHRA and YSYEKL. The CDR3 consists of 14 residues. V lost 4 bases, J lost 5 bases, and 14 bases lay in between. For the CDR3, the DNA is TGCGCCAGCAGCCCGCGCAACGATGGGGAGACCCAGTACTTC. It translates to CASSPRNDGETQYF.

The chain employs TRBV6-2 or TRBV6-3 and TRBJ1-2, with 9 nucleotides matching TRBD1. From germline, CDR1 is MNHEY and CDR2 SVGEGT. The CDR3 is made up of 14 amino acids. The V gene end was trimmed by 6 bases and the J gene end by 6 bases; junction bases not matched to a gene: 8. The CDR3 here is CASSLGTGRDGYTF. DNA of the CDR3: TGTGCCAGCAGCCTTGGGACAGGGAGAGATGGCTACACCTTC.